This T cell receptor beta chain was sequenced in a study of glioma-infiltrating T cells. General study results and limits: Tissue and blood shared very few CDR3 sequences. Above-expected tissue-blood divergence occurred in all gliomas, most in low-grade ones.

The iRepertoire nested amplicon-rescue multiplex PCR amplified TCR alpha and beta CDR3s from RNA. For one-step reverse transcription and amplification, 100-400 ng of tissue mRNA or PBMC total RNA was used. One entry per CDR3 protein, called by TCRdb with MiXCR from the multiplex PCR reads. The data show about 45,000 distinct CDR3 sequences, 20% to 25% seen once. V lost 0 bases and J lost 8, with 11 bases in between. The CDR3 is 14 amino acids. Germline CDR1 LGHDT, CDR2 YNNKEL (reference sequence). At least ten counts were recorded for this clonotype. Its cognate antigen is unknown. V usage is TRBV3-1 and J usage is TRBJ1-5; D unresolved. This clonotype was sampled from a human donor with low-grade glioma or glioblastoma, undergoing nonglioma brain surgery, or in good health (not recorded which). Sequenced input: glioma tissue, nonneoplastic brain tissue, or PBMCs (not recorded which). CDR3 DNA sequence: TGTGCCAGCAGCCAAGATGCGAATTCGGAGCCCCAGCATTTT. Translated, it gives CASSQDANSEPQHF.